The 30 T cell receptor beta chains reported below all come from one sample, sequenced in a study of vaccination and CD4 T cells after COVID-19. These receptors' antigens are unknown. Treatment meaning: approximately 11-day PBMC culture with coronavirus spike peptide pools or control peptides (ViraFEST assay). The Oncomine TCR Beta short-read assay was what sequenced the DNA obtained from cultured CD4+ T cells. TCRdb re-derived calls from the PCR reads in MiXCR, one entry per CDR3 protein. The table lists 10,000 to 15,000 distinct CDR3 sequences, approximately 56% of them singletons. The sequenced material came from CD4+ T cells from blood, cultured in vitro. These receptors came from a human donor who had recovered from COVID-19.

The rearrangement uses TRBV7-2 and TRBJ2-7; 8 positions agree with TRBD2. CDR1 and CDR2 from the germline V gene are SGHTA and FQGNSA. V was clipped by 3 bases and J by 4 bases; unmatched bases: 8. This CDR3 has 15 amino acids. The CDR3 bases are TGTGCCAGCAGCTTCCTTGGGGCGGGAGGTTACGAGCAGTACTTC. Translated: CASSFLGAGGYEQYF.

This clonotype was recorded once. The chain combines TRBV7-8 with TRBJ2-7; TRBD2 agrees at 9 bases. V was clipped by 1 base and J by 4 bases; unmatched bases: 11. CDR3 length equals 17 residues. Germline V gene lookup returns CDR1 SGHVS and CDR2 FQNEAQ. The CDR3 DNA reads TGTGCCAGCAGCTTAGATCTGGGCGGGAGGGCCTATTACGAGCAGTACTTC. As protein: CASSLDLGGRAYYEQYF.

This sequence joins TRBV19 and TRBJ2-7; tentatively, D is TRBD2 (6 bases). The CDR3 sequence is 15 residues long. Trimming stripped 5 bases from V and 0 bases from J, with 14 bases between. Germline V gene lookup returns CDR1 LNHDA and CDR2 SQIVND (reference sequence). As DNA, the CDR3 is TGTGCCAGTAGTCTCCGTCGGGGGACCTCCTACGAGCAGTACTTC. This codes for CASSLRRGTSYEQYF.

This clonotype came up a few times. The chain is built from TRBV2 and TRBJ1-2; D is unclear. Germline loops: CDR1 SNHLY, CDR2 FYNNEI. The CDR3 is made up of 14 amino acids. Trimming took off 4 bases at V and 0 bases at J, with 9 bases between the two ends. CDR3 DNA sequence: TGTGCCAGCAGTGCTACGGAGCCTAACTATGGCTACACCTTC. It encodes CASSATEPNYGYTF.

The CDR3 region has the DNA TGTGCCAGCAGTTACTCGAAAGAACAGGGGCATGGCTACACCTTC. This gives the protein CASSYSKEQGHGYTF. The chain has TRBV6-5 and TRBJ1-2; 7 nucleotides match TRBD1. The CDR3 totals 15 residues. The junction had 7 bases not matched to a gene; V was cut back by 0 bases and J by 6 bases. The germline gives CDR1 MNHEY, CDR2 SVGAGI.

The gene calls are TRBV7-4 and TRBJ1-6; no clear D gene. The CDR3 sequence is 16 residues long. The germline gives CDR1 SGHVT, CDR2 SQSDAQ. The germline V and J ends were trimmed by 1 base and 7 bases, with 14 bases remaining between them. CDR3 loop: CASSLEDYWENSPLHF. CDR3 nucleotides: TGTGCCAGCAGCTTAGAGGATTATTGGGAGAATTCACCCCTCCACTTT.

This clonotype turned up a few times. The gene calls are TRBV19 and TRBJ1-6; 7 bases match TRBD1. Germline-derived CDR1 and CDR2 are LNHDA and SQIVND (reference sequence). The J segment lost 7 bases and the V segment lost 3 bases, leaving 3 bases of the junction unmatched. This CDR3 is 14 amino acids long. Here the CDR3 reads CASSINRGNSPLHF. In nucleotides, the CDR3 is TGTGCCAGTAGTATCAACAGGGGAAATTCACCCCTCCACTTT.

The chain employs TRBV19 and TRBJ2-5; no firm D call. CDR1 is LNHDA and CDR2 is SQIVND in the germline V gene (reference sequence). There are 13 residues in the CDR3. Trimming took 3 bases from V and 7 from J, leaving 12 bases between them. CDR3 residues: CASSMWLLGTQYF. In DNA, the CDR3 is TGTGCCAGTAGTATGTGGCTCTTGGGGACCCAGTACTTC.

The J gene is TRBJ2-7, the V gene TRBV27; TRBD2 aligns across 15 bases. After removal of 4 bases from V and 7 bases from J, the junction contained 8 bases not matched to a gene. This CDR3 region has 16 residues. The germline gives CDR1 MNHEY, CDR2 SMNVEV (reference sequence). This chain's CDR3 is CASSSGLAGGKREQYF. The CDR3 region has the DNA TGTGCCAGCAGTTCGGGACTAGCGGGAGGCAAGAGGGAGCAGTACTTC.

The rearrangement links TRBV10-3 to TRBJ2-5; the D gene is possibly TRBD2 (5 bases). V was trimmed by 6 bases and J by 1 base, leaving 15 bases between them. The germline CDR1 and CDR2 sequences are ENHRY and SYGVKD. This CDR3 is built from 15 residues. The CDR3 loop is CAISASVGGQETQYF. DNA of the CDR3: TGTGCCATCAGCGCATCTGTAGGAGGCCAAGAGACCCAGTACTTC.

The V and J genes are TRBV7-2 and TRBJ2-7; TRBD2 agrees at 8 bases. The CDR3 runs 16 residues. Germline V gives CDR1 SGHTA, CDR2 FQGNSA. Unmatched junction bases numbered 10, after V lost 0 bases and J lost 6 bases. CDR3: CASSLASREVRPEQYF. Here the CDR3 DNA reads TGTGCCAGCAGCTTAGCCTCGCGGGAGGTGCGGCCCGAGCAGTACTTC.

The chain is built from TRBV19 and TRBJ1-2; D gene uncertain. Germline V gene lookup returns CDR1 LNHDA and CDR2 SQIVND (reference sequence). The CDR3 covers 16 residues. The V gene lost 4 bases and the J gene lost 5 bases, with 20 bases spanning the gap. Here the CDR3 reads CASSTHFEGRRYGYTF. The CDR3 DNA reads TGTGCCAGTAGTACCCATTTTGAGGGCAGGAGGTATGGCTACACCTTC.

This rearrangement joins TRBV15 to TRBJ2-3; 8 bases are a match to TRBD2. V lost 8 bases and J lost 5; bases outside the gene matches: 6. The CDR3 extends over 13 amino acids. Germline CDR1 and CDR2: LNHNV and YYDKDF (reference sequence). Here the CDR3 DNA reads TGTGCCACCGGGACTAGGATAGAAGATACGCAGTATTTT. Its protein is CATGTRIEDTQYF.

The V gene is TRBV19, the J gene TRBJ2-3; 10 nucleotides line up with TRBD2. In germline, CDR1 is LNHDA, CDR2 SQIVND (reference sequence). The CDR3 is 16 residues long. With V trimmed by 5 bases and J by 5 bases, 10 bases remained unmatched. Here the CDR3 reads CASSPDLLAGGDTQYF. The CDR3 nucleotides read TGTGCCAGTAGTCCGGATTTATTAGCGGGAGGAGATACGCAGTATTTT. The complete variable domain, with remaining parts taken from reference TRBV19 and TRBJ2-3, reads DGGITQSPKYLFRKEGQNVTLSCEQNLNHDAMYWYRQDPGQGLRLIYYSQIVNDFQKGDIAEGYSVSREKKESFPLTVTSAQKNPTAFYLCASSPDLLAGGDTQYFGPGTRLTVL.

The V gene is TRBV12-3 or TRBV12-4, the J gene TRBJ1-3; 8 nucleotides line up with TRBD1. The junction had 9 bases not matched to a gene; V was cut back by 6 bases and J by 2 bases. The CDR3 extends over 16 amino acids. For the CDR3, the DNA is TGTGCCAGCAGATTCGGACAGGGCAGAGCTGGAAACACCATATATTTT. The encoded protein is CASRFGQGRAGNTIYF.

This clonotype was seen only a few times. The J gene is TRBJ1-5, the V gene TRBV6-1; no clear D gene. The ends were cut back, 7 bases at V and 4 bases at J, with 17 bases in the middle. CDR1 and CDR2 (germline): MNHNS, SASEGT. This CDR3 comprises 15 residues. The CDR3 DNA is TGTGCCAGCACTTCACACGGAGGAGGTAATCAGCCCCAGCATTTT. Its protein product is CASTSHGGGNQPQHF.

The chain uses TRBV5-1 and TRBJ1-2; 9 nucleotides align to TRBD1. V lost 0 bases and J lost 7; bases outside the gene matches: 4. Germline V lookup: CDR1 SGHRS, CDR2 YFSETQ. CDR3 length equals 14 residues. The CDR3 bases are TGCGCCAGCAGCTTGGCACAGGGGGCTCGTGGCTACACCTTC. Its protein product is CASSLAQGARGYTF.

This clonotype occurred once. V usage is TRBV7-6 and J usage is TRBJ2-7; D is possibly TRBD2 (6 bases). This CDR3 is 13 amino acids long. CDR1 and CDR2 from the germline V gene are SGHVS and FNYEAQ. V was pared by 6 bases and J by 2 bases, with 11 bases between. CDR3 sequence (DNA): TGTGCCAGCAGTTACCAGCGGGCCTACGAGCAGTACTTC. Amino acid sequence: CASSYQRAYEQYF.

The CDR3 loop reads CASSSPDSGHEQFF. The CDR3 region has the DNA TGTGCCAGCAGTTCACCGGACTCGGGGCATGAGCAGTTCTTC. The rearrangement links TRBV6-5 to TRBJ2-1; D is possibly TRBD1 or TRBD2 (5 bases each). Germline-derived CDR1 and CDR2 are MNHEY and SVGAGI. V lost 4 bases, J lost 8 bases, and 15 bases lay in between. The CDR3 totals 14 residues.

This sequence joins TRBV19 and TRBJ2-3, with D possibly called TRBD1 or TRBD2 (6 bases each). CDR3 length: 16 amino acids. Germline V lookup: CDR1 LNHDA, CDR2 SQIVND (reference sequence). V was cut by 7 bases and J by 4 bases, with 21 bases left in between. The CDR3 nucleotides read TGTGCCAGTATCCCACGTAGCGGAGGGGGGCCAGATACGCAGTATTTT. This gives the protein CASIPRSGGGPDTQYF.

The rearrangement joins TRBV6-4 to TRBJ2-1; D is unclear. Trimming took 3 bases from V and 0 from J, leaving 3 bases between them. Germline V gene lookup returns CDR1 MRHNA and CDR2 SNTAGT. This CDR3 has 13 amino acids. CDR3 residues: CASSESSYNEQFF. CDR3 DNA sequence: TGTGCCAGCAGTGAGAGCTCCTACAATGAGCAGTTCTTC.

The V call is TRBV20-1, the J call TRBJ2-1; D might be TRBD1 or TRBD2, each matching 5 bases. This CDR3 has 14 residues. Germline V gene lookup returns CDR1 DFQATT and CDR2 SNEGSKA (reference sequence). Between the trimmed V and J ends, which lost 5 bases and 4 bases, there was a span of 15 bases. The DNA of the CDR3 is TGCAGTGCTGCTAAAACGGGACGGTACAATGAGCAGTTCTTC. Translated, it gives CSAAKTGRYNEQFF.

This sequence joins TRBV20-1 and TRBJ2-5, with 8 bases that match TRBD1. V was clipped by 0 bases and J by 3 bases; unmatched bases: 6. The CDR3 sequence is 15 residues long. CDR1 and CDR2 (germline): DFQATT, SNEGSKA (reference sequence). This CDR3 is CSARESGTGEETQYF. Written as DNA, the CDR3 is TGCAGTGCTAGAGAGTCCGGGACAGGAGAAGAGACCCAGTACTTC.

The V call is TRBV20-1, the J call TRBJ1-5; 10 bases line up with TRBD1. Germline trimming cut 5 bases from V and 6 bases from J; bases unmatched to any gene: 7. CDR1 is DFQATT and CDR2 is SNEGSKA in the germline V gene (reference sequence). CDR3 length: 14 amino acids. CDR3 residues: CSAEDRGFGQPQHF. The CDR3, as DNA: TGCAGTGCTGAGGACAGGGGGTTTGGTCAGCCCCAGCATTTT.

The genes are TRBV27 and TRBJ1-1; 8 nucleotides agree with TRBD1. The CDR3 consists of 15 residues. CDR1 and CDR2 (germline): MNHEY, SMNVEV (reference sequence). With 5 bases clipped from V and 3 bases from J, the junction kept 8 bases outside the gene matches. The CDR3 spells CASSVGQGRYTEAFF. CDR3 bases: TGTGCCAGCAGTGTAGGACAGGGCAGGTACACTGAAGCTTTCTTT.

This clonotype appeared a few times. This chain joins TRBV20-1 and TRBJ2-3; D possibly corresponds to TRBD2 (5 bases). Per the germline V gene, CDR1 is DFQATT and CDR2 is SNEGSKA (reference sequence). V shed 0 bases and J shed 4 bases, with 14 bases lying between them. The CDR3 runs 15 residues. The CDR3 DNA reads TGCAGTGCTAGAGAGGAGGCGGATCTCCCAGATACGCAGTATTTT. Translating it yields CSAREEADLPDTQYF.

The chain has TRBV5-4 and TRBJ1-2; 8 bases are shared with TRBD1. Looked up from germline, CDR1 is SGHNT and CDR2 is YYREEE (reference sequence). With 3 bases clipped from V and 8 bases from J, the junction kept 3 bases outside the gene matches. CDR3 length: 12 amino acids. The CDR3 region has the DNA TGTGCCAGCAGCTACGACAGGGGCGGCTACACCTTC. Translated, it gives CASSYDRGGYTF.

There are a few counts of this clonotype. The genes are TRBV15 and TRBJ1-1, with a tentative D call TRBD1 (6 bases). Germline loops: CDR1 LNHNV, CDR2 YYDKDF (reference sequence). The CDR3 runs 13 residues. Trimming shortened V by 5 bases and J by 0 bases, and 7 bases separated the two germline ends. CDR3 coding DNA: TGTGCCACCAGCTGGGACATGAACACTGAAGCTTTCTTT. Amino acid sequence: CATSWDMNTEAFF.

The CDR3 DNA reads TGTGCCAGTAGTGTTTGGACTTGGGCAGCAGACAACTATGGCTACACCTTC. It translates to CASSVWTWAADNYGYTF. The V call is TRBV19, the J call TRBJ1-2; no reliable D call. Trimming shortened V by 5 bases and J by 2 bases, and 21 bases separated the two germline ends. The CDR3 is made up of 17 amino acids. Looked up from germline, CDR1 is LNHDA and CDR2 is SQIVND (reference sequence).

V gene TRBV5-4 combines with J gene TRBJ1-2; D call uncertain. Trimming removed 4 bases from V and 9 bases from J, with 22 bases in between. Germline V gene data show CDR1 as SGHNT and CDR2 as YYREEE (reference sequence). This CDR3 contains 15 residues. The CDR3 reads CASSPPNGGPPSYTF. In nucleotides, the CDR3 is TGTGCCAGCAGCCCTCCCAACGGTGGGCCCCCCAGCTACACCTTC.